This is a list of T cell receptor beta chains from one sample in a study of shared clonotypes between healthy human individuals. Method: immunoSEQ multiplex PCR; TCRdb's copy keeps in-frame clones and lacks some. This sample carries hundreds of thousands of clones, 92% of them seen once, and the ten largest clones take 24%. Sequencing was done on a sample of naive CD8+ T cells sorted from blood. Receptors were obtained from a man under 40 in good health. The CDR3 runs from the conserved cysteine through the conserved F or W. The D gene is left open where the match is weak. Where a row states a size, it is once, few, many or the class of an expanded clone; other rows omit it.

v_call: TRBV2; j_call: TRBJ2-7; d_call: NA; clone_size: once; cdr3_nt: TGTGCCAGCGGAAGGAAAGGCGAGCAGTACTTC; cdr3_aa: CASGRKGEQYF
v_call: TRBV19; j_call: TRBJ1-4; d_call: NA; clone_size: NA; cdr3_nt: TGTGCCACCCCGGACAGTTCGGGTGAAAAACTGTTTTTT; cdr3_aa: CATPDSSGEKLFF
v_call: TRBV12-5; j_call: TRBJ2-2; d_call: NA; clone_size: NA; cdr3_nt: TGTGCTAGTGGCCAAACAGGGTCCGGGGAGCTGTTTTTT; cdr3_aa: CASGQTGSGELFF
v_call: TRBV2; j_call: TRBJ2-7; d_call: TRBD2; clone_size: NA; cdr3_nt: TGTGCCAGCAGTGAAGTAGCGGGTGGTACCTACGAGCAGTACTTC; cdr3_aa: CASSEVAGGTYEQYF
v_call: TRBV30; j_call: TRBJ2-7; d_call: NA; clone_size: NA; cdr3_nt: TGTGCCTGGACATCAGGGGCGGCCTACGAGCAGTACTTC; cdr3_aa: CAWTSGAAYEQYF
v_call: TRBV7-9; j_call: TRBJ2-5; d_call: NA; clone_size: NA; cdr3_nt: TGTGCCAGCAGCCGCGTAGGAGAGACCCAGTACTTC; cdr3_aa: CASSRVGETQYF
v_call: TRBV5-6; j_call: TRBJ2-3; d_call: NA; clone_size: NA; cdr3_nt: TGTGCCAGCAGCTTGGAGGGGTTCACAGATACGCAGTATTTT; cdr3_aa: CASSLEGFTDTQYF
v_call: TRBV7-9; j_call: TRBJ2-2; d_call: NA; clone_size: NA; cdr3_nt: TGTGCCAGCAGCTTATATGGCGGGGAGCTGTTTTTT; cdr3_aa: CASSLYGGELFF
v_call: TRBV11-2; j_call: TRBJ1-1; d_call: NA; clone_size: NA; cdr3_nt: TGTGCCAGCATTCTAGGCGGGGGACCAATGAACACTGAAGCTTTCTTT; cdr3_aa: CASILGGGPMNTEAFF
v_call: TRBV7-9; j_call: TRBJ2-7; d_call: TRBD2; clone_size: NA; cdr3_nt: TGTGCCAGCAGCCACTCGGAGCTAGCGGGAGGGCGGTACGAGCAGTACTTC; cdr3_aa: CASSHSELAGGRYEQYF
v_call: TRBV2; j_call: TRBJ2-7; d_call: TRBD2; clone_size: NA; cdr3_nt: TGTGCCAGCAGTGAAGGGGTAGCGGGGTACGAGCAGTACTTC; cdr3_aa: CASSEGVAGYEQYF
v_call: TRBV6-5; j_call: TRBJ2-7; d_call: NA; clone_size: NA; cdr3_nt: TGTGCCAGCAGTACTAGATTCTCCTACGAGCAGTACTTC; cdr3_aa: CASSTRFSYEQYF
v_call: TRBV6-6; j_call: TRBJ2-1; d_call: NA; clone_size: NA; cdr3_nt: TGTGCCAGCAGCAACGTTCATGAGCAGTTCTTC; cdr3_aa: CASSNVHEQFF
v_call: TRBV27; j_call: TRBJ1-2; d_call: TRBD1; clone_size: NA; cdr3_nt: TGTGCCAGCCGGGTGGGACAGGGAATGAACGGTGGCTACACCTTC; cdr3_aa: CASRVGQGMNGGYTF
v_call: TRBV29-1; j_call: TRBJ2-1; d_call: NA; clone_size: NA; cdr3_nt: TGCAGCCCCCGGTGGGGCAGGGGCAACAATGAGCAGTTCTTC; cdr3_aa: CSPRWGRGNNEQFF
v_call: TRBV9; j_call: TRBJ2-3; d_call: NA; clone_size: NA; cdr3_nt: TGTGCCAGCAGCGTTGGCCCGGGGCCAGATACGCAGTATTTT; cdr3_aa: CASSVGPGPDTQYF
v_call: TRBV29-1; j_call: TRBJ1-4; d_call: NA; clone_size: NA; cdr3_nt: TGCAGCGTCCCCGTGACGGACAGACCTAATGAAAAACTGTTTTTT; cdr3_aa: CSVPVTDRPNEKLFF
v_call: TRBV29-1; j_call: TRBJ2-7; d_call: TRBD1; clone_size: NA; cdr3_nt: TGCAGCGTTCGAGGGGGACAGGGATACTCCTACGAGCAGTACTTC; cdr3_aa: CSVRGGQGYSYEQYF
v_call: TRBV11-2; j_call: TRBJ2-7; d_call: TRBD2; clone_size: NA; cdr3_nt: TGTGCCAGCAGCTCATATAGCGGGAGCTACGAGCAGTACTTC; cdr3_aa: CASSSYSGSYEQYF
v_call: TRBV6-6; j_call: TRBJ1-5; d_call: TRBD1; clone_size: NA; cdr3_nt: TGTGCCAGTCGGACAGGGAGTAGCAATCAGCCCCAGCATTTT; cdr3_aa: CASRTGSSNQPQHF
v_call: TRBV6-5; j_call: TRBJ2-7; d_call: TRBD2; clone_size: NA; cdr3_nt: TGTGCCAGCAGTTATAGCGGGTCTTCCTACGAGCAGTACTTC; cdr3_aa: CASSYSGSSYEQYF
v_call: TRBV28; j_call: TRBJ2-7; d_call: NA; clone_size: NA; cdr3_nt: TGTGCCAGCAGTCCCATGTCAGGGGCAGGGGTACACGAGCAGTACTTC; cdr3_aa: CASSPMSGAGVHEQYF